The text below deals with one T cell receptor beta chain. Some clones are missing from TCRdb's copy, which holds only in-frame ones; the method was immunoSEQ multiplex PCR. The sample lists some 160,000 clones; roughly 80% were seen once. This sample stems from a study of blood T cell repertoires in COVID-19. About the study: Italy, Spain and the United States were the sources of the convalescent and acute COVID-19 samples.

Germline CDR1 and CDR2: LNHDA and SQIVND (reference sequence). V was pared by 5 bases and J by 0 bases, with 10 bases between. This CDR3 has 14 residues. Participants were aged about 18 to 95 years, lived in 24 US areas, and enrolled virtually. Participants had their cohort set by participant-reported clinical history. Sequencing used PBMCs or T cells enriched from blood (not recorded which). The clonotype comes from a middle-aged woman who had recovered from COVID-19. The chain links TRBV19 to TRBJ1-2; D remains ambiguous. CDR3 sequence reads: CASSWRLANYGYTF. DNA for the CDR3: TGTGCCAGTAGTTGGAGGCTAGCTAACTATGGCTACACCTTC.